What follows is one T cell receptor (beta chain) and its context. These data belong to a study of technical replicates of blood from four donors. The protocol was immunoSEQ multiplex PCR, while the TCRdb copy is restricted to in-frame clones and leaves out a portion. The data contain 65,000 to 90,000 clones, roughly 93% of them singletons. Germline V gives CDR1 SNHLY, CDR2 FYNNEI. V was pared by 8 bases and J by 7 bases, with 9 bases of the junction left unmatched. The CDR3 consists of 13 residues. The sequence derives from a human donor in good health. The V gene is TRBV2, the J gene TRBJ2-3, with 7 bases fitting TRBD2. The specimen was T cells isolated from PBMCs. The CDR3 loop reads CASVPGLSYTQYF. CDR3 sequence (DNA): TGTGCCAGCGTCCCGGGACTATCTTATACGCAGTATTTT.